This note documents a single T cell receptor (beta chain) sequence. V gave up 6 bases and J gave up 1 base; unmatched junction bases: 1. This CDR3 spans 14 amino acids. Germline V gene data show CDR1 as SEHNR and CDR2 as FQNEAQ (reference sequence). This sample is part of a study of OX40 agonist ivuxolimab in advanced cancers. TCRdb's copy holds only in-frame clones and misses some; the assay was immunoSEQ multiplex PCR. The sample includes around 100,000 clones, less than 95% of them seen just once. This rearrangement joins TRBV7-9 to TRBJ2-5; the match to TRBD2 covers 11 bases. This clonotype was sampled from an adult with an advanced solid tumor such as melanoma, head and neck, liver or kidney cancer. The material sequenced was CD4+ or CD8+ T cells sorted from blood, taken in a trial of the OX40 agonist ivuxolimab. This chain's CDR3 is CASRTSGTQETQYF. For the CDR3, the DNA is TGTGCCAGCAGGACTAGCGGGACCCAAGAGACCCAGTACTTC.